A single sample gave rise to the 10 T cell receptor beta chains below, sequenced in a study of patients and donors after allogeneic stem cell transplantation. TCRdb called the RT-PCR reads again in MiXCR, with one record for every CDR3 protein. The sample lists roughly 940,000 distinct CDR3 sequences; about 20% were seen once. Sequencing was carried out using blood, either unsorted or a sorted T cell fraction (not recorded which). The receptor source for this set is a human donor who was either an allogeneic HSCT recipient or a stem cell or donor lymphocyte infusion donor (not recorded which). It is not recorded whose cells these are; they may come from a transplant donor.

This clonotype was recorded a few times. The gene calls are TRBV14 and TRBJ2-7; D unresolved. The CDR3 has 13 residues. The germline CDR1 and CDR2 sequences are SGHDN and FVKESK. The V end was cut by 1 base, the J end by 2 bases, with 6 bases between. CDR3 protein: CASSQVPTYEQYF. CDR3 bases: TGTGCCAGCAGCCAAGTTCCAACCTACGAGCAGTACTTC.

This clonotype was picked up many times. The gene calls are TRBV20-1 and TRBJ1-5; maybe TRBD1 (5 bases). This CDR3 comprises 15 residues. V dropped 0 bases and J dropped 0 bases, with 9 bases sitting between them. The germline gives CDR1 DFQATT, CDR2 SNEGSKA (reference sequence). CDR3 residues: CSAREGQGSNQPQHF. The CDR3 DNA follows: TGCAGTGCTAGAGAGGGGCAAGGTAGCAATCAGCCCCAGCATTTT.

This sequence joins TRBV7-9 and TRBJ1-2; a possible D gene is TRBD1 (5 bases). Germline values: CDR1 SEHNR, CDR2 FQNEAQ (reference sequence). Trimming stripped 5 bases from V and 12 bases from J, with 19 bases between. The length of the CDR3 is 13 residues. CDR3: CASSNRDGRGNTF. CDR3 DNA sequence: TGTGCCAGCAGCAACCGGGACGGTCGGGGGAACACCTTC.

CDR3 in DNA: TGTGCCAGCAGCTTAAGGTTGGGGGAGGAGACCCAGTACTTC. Protein sequence: CASSLRLGEETQYF. V gene TRBV7-9 combines with J gene TRBJ2-5; D may match TRBD1 or TRBD2 (5 bases each). Looked up from germline, CDR1 is SEHNR and CDR2 is FQNEAQ (reference sequence). V dropped 2 bases and J dropped 5 bases, with 12 bases sitting between them. The CDR3 contains 14 residues.

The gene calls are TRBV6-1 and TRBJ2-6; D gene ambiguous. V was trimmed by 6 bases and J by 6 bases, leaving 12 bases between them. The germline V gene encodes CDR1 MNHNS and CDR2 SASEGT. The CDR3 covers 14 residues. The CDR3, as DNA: TGTGCCAGCAGACTTGTCTCCGAGGCCAACGTCCTGACTTTC. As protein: CASRLVSEANVLTF.

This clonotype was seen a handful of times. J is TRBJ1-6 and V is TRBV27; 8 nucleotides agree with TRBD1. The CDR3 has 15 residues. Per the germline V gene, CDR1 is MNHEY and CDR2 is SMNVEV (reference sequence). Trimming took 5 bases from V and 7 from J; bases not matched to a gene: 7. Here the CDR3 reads CASSPRTGSNSPLHF. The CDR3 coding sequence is TGTGCCAGCAGTCCAAGGACAGGGAGCAATTCACCCCTCCACTTT.

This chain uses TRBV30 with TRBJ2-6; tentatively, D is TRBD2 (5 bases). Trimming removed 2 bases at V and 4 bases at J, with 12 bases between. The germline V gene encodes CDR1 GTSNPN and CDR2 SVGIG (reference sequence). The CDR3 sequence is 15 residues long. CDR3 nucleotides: TGTGCCTGGAGTCGCCGGTCGGGGGGGGCCAACGTCCTGACTTTC. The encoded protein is CAWSRRSGGANVLTF.

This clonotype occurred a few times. Written as DNA, the CDR3 is TGTGCCACCGGGACAGGACATAACGAGCAGTACTTC. The encoded protein is CATGTGHNEQYF. The chain carries TRBV24-1 and TRBJ2-7; 8 bases match TRBD1. CDR3 length equals 12 residues. The germline gives CDR1 KGHDR, CDR2 SFDVKD. V shed 9 bases, J shed 5 bases, and the junction held 5 bases outside the gene matches.

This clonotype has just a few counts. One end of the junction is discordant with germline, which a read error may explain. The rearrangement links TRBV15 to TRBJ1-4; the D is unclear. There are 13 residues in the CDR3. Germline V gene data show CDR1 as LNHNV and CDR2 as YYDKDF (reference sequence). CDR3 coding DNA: TGTGCCACCAGCAACGGCCCTAAGGAAAAACTGTTTTTT. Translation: CATSNGPKEKLFF.

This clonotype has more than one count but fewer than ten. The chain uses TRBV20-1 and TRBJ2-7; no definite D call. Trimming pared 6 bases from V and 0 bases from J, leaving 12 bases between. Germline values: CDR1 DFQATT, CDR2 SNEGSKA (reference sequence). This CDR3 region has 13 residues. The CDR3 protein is CSAAPRVSYEQYF. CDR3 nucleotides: TGCAGTGCAGCACCACGGGTCTCCTACGAGCAGTACTTC.